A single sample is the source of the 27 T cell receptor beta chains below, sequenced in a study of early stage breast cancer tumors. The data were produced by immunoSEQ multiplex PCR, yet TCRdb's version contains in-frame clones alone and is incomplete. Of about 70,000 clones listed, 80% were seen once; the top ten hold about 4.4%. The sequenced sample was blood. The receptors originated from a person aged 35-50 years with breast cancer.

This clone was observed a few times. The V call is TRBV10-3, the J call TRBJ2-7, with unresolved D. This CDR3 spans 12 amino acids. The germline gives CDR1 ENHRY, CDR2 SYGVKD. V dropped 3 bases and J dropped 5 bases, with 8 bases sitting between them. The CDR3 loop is CAISEVSDEQYF. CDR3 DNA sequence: TGTGCCATCAGTGAAGTCAGCGACGAGCAGTACTTC.

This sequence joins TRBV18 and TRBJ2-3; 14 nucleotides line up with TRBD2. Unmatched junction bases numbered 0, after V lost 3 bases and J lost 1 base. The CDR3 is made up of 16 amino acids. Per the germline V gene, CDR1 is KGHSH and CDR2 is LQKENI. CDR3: CASSPGLAGGTDTQYF. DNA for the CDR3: TGTGCCAGCTCACCGGGACTAGCGGGAGGCACAGATACGCAGTATTTT.

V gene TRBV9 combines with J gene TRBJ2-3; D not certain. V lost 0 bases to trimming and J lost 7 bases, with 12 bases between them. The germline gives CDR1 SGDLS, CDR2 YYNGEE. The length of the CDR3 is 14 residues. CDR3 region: CASSVDLGWYTQYF. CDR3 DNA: TGTGCCAGCAGCGTAGATCTCGGTTGGTATACGCAGTATTTT.

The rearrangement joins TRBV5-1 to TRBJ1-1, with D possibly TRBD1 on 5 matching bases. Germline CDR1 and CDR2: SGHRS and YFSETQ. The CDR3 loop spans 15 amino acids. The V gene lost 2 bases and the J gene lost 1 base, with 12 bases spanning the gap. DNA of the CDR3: TGCGCCAGCAGCTTTACCTTCGGACAGAACACTGAAGCTTTCTTT. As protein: CASSFTFGQNTEAFF.

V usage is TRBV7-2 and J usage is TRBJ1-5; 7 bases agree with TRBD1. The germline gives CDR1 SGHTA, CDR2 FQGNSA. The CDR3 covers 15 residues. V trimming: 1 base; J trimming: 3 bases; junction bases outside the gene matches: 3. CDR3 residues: CASSLDRGLNQPQHF. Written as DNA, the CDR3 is TGTGCCAGCAGCTTAGACAGGGGCCTCAATCAGCCCCAGCATTTT. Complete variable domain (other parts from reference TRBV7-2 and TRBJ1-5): GAGVSQSPSNKVTEKGKDVELRCDPISGHTALYWYRQSLGQGLEFLIYFQGNSAPDKSGLPSDRFSAERTGGSVSTLTIQRTQQEDSAVYLCASSLDRGLNQPQHFGDGTRLSIL.

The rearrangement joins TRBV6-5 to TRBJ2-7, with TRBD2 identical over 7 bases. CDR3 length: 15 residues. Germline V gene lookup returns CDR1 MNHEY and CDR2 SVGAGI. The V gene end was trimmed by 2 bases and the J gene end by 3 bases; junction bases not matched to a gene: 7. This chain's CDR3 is CASSYRRERGYEQYF. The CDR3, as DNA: TGTGCCAGCAGTTACAGGCGGGAGAGAGGCTACGAGCAGTACTTC.

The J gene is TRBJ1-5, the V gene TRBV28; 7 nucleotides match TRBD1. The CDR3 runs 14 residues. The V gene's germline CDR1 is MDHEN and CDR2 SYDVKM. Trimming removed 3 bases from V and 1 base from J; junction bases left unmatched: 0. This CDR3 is CASSLTGSNQPQHF. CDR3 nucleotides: TGTGCCAGCAGTTTGACAGGGAGCAATCAGCCCCAGCATTTT.

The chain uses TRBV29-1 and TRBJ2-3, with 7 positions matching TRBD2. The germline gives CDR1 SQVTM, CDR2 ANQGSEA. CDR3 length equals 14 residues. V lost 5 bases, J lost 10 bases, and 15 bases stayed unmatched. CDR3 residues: CSVKDLAVAPSQYF. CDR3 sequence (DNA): TGCAGCGTTAAGGACCTAGCGGTAGCCCCATCGCAGTATTTT.

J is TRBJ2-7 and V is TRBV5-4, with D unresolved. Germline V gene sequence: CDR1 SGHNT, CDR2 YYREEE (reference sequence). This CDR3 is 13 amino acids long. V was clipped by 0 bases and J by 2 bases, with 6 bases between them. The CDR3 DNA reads TGTGCCAGCAGCTTGGCAGGAACCTACGAGCAGTACTTC. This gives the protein CASSLAGTYEQYF.

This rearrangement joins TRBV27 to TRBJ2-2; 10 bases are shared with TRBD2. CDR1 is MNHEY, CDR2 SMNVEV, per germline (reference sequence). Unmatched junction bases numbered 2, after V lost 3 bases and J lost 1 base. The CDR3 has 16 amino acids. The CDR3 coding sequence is TGTGCCAGCAGTTTTCTAGCGGGAGTGAACACCGGGGAGCTGTTTTTT. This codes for CASSFLAGVNTGELFF.

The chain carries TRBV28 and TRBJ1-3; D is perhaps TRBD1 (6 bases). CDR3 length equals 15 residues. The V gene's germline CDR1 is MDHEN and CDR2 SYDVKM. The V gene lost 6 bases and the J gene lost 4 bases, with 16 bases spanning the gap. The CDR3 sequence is CASRPLWGPGNTIYF. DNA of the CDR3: TGTGCCAGCAGGCCATTATGGGGGCCCGGAAACACCATATATTTT.

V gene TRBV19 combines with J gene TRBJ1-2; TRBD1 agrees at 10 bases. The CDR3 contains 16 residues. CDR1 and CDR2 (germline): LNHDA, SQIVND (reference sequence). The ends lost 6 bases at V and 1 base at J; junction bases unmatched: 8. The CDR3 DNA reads TGTGCCAGTAGAGTGACAGGGGGCGCGGATAACTATGGCTACACCTTC. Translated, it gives CASRVTGGADNYGYTF.

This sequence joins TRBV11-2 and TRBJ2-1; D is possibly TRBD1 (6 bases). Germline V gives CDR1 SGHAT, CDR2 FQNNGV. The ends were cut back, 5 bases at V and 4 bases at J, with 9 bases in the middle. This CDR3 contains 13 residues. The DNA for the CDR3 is TGTGCCAGCAGCCTACAGGGATACAATGAGCAGTTCTTC. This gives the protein CASSLQGYNEQFF.

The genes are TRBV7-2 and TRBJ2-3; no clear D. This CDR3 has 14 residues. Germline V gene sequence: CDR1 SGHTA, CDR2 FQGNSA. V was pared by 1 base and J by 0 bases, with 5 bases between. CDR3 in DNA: TGTGCCAGCAGCTTAGTCGGAAGCACAGATACGCAGTATTTT. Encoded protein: CASSLVGSTDTQYF.

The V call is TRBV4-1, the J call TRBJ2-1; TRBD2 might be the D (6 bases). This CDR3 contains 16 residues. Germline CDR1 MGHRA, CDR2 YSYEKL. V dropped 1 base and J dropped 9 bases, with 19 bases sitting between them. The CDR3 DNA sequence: TGCGCCAGCAGCCAAGTCCGCGGGACTTTTCGGGGTGAGCAGTTCTTC. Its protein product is CASSQVRGTFRGEQFF.

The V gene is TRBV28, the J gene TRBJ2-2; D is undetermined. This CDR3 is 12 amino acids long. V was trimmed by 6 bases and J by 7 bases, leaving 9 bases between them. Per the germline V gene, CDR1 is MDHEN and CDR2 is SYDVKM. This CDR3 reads CASRPGVGELFF. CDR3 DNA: TGTGCCAGCAGACCGGGTGTCGGGGAGCTGTTTTTT.

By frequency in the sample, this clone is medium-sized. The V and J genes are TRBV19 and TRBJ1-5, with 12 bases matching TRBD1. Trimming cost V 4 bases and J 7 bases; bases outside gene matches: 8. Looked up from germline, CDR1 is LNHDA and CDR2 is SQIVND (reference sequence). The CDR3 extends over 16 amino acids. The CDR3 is CASSRGGTGGRQPQHF. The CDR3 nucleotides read TGTGCCAGTAGTAGAGGGGGGACAGGGGGCCGGCAGCCCCAGCATTTT.

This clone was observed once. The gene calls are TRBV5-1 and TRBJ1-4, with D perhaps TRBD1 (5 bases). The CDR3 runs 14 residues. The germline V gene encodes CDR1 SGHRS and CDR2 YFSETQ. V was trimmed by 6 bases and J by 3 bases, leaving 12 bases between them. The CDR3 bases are TGCGCCAGCACCTCGGGGGGGTCTAATGAAAAACTGTTTTTT. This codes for CASTSGGSNEKLFF.

The CDR3 coding sequence is TGTGCCAGTAGTAAGCTAGCGGGAGGAGGGTTTGATACGCAGTATTTT. It is translated as CASSKLAGGGFDTQYF. The chain is built from TRBV19 and TRBJ2-3, with TRBD2 identical over 11 bases. The CDR3 has 16 amino acids. Trimming removed 4 bases from V and 6 bases from J; junction bases left unmatched: 9. Looked up from germline, CDR1 is LNHDA and CDR2 is SQIVND (reference sequence).

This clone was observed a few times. Here the CDR3 DNA reads TGTGCCAGCAAAAGAGGCACAGGAGCTTTCTTT. This codes for CASKRGTGAFF. J is TRBJ1-1 and V is TRBV28; TRBD1 is a possible D gene (5 bases). V was cut by 7 bases and J by 10 bases, with 13 bases left in between. Germline loops: CDR1 MDHEN, CDR2 SYDVKM. CDR3 size: 11 residues.

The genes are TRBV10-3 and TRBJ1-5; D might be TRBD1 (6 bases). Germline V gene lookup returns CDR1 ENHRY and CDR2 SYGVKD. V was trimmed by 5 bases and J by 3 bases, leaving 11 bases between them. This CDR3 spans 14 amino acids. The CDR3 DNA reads TGTGCCATCAGTCCGACAGGCTCCAATCAGCCCCAGCATTTT. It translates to CAISPTGSNQPQHF.

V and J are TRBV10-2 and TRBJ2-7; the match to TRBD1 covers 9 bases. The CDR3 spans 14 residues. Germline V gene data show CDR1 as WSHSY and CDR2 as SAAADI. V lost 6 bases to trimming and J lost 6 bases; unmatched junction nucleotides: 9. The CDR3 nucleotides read TGCGCCAGCAGCCCCGGGACAGGGTTAGGCGAGCAGTACTTC. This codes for CASSPGTGLGEQYF.

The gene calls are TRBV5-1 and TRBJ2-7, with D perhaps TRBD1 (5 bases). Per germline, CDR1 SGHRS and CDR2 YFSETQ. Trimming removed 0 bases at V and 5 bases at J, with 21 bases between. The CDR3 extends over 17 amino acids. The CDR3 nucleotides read TGCGCCAGCAGCTTGGGGGGTCTAACAGGACACGATCACGAGCAGTACTTC. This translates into CASSLGGLTGHDHEQYF. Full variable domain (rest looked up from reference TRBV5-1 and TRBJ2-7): KAGVTQTPRYLIKTRGQQVTLSCSPISGHRSVSWYQQTPGQGLQFLFEYFSETQRNKGNFPGRFSGRQFSNSRSEMNVSTLELGDSALYLCASSLGGLTGHDHEQYFGPGTRLTVT.

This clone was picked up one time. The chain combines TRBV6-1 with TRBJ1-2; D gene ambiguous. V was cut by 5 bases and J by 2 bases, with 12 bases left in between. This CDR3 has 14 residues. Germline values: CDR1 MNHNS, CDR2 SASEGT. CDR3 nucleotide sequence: TGTGCCAGCAGTTCGAGACGGTCGAACTATGGCTACACCTTC. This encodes CASSSRRSNYGYTF.

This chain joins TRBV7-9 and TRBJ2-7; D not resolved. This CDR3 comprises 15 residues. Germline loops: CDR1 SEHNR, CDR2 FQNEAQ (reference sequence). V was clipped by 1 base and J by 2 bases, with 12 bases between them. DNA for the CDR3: TGTGCCAGCAGCTTAGAGCCCGGAATAACCTACGAGCAGTACTTC. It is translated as CASSLEPGITYEQYF.

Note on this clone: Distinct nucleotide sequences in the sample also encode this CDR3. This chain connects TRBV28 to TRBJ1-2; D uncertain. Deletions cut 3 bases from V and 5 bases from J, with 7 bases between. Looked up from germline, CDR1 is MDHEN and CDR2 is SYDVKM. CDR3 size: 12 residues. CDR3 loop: CASSLLGYGYTF. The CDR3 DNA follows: TGTGCCAGCAGTTTGTTGGGGTATGGCTACACCTTC.

CDR3 nucleotide sequence: TGTGCCAGCAGCAAAAGTTGTCAAGAGACCCAGTACTTC. Encoded protein: CASSKSCQETQYF. This chain links TRBV21-1 with TRBJ2-5. TRBV21-1 is an annotated pseudogene. The CDR3 is 13 residues long.